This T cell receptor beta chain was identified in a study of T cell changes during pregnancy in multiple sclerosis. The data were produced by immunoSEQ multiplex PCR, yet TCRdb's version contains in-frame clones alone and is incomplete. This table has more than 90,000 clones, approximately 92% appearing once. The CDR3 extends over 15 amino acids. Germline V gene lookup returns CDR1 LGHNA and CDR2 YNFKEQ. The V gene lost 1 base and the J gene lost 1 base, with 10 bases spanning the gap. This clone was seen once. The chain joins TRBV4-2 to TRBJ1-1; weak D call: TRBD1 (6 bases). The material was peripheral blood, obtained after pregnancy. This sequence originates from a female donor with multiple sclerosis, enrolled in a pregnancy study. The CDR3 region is CASSQVETGNTEAFF. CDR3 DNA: TGTGCCAGCAGCCAAGTTGAGACAGGGAACACTGAAGCTTTCTTT.